This T cell receptor beta chain was recovered during a study of T cell responses to AZD1222 COVID-19 vaccine. Study in general: Timing groups of about 4 and about 12 weeks for second doses were pooled.

Libraries were prepared by immunoSEQ multiplex PCR; TCRdb keeps only in-frame clonotypes and omits some of them. The repertoire holds roughly 100,000 clones, with about nine tenths as singletons. Study-level results: Clonal diversity may have been underestimated in mostly white British donors.

J gave up 2 bases and V 5 bases, and 18 bases lay outside the gene matches. Germline CDR1 MNHEY, CDR2 SMNVEV (reference sequence). The CDR3 is made up of 20 amino acids. Comment on this clone: Its specificity is unknown.

The V gene is TRBV27, the J gene TRBJ2-3, with TRBD2 matching 11 bases. Sequenced material: peripheral blood, taken on day 0 of AZD1222 vaccination. The clonotype originates from an adult in good health. The CDR3 DNA reads as TGTGCCAGCAGTAGAAGAGCGGCTAGCGGGAGGCGACTGTCCACAGATACGCAGTATTTT. Its protein product is CASSRRAASGRRLSTDTQYF.